The clone carrying this TCR beta chain has just a few counts. Profiled with immunoSEQ multiplex PCR; TCRdb holds only in-frame clones, not every one. The sample lists tens of thousands of clones, 75% to 95% occurring once. The data belong to a study of blood T cell repertoires in COVID-19. About the study: Samples came from the United States, Italy and Spain, spanning acute and convalescent COVID-19.

This CDR3 spans 13 amino acids. Per germline, CDR1 ENHRY and CDR2 SYGVKD. V was pared by 6 bases and J by 4 bases, with 4 bases of the junction left unmatched. The clonotype was recovered from a man in his forties or fifties with active COVID-19. The sample was peripheral blood. This chain joins TRBV10-3 and TRBJ1-2, with 8 bases matching TRBD1. The CDR3 loop reads CAIRPGGPYGYTF. The DNA of the CDR3 is TGTGCCATCAGGCCAGGGGGCCCCTATGGCTACACCTTC.